Each of the 26 T cell receptor beta chains below was sequenced from the same sample in a study of cytomegalovirus exposure and HLA in healthy donors. The PCR employed 60 Vbeta primers together with 13 Jbeta primers. TCRdb's table, derived via immunoSEQ multiplex PCR, lists solely in-frame clones and lacks some. This sample yields 130,000 to 150,000 clones, of which around three quarters are seen a single time; about 2.9% belongs to the top ten. What was sequenced was PBMCs. The receptors were sampled from a middle-aged man in good health and CMV-seropositive.

This sequence joins TRBV9 and TRBJ1-4, with TRBD1 as a possible D gene (6 bases). Trimming stripped 0 bases from V and 6 bases from J, with 15 bases between. The CDR3 loop spans 16 amino acids. Germline CDR1 and CDR2: SGDLS and YYNGEE. The CDR3 bases are TGTGCCAGCAGCGTAGAATCGACAGGTTGGGATGAAAAACTGTTTTTT. It is translated as CASSVESTGWDEKLFF.

This chain uses TRBV10-2 with TRBJ2-7; TRBD2 matches 12 bases. J gave up 4 bases and V 7 bases, and 5 bases lay outside the gene matches. Germline loops: CDR1 WSHSY, CDR2 SAAADI. CDR3 length equals 14 residues. CDR3 coding DNA: TGCGCCAGCATGCAGACTAGCGGGGGATACGAGCAGTACTTC. This codes for CASMQTSGGYEQYF.

The chain has TRBV29-1 and TRBJ1-4; 7 nucleotides align to TRBD1. This CDR3 has 15 residues. V lost 4 bases, J lost 6 bases, and 11 bases stayed unmatched. Germline V lookup: CDR1 SQVTM, CDR2 ANQGSEA. The CDR3: CSVVGTEDSYEKLFF. In DNA, the CDR3 is TGCAGCGTTGTTGGGACAGAAGATTCTTATGAAAAACTGTTTTTT.

The rearrangement uses TRBV4-2 and TRBJ1-4, with D perhaps TRBD1 (5 bases). Germline V gives CDR1 LGHNA, CDR2 YNFKEQ. This CDR3 contains 13 residues. V was clipped by 4 bases and J by 7 bases, with 10 bases between them. DNA for the CDR3: TGTGCCAGCAGCCGGGGGGAGATTGAAAAACTGTTTTTT. Encoded protein: CASSRGEIEKLFF.

The chain combines TRBV7-6 with TRBJ2-5; possible D gene TRBD1, 6 bases. The germline V and J ends were trimmed by 8 bases and 0 bases, with 10 bases remaining between them. The CDR3 extends over 13 amino acids. Germline V lookup: CDR1 SGHVS, CDR2 FNYEAQ. The CDR3: CASGGQNQETQYF. For the CDR3, the DNA is TGTGCCAGCGGAGGACAGAACCAAGAGACCCAGTACTTC.

This sequence joins TRBV7-8 and TRBJ2-1; D remains unclear. V lost 3 bases, J lost 0 bases, and 12 bases lay in between. The CDR3 runs 16 residues. Germline CDR1 reads SGHVS; CDR2 reads FQNEAQ. CDR3 DNA sequence: TGTGCCAGCAGCTTGGGTGCTAGATACTCCTACAATGAGCAGTTCTTC. Its protein is CASSLGARYSYNEQFF.

This rearrangement joins TRBV28 to TRBJ1-2, with TRBD1 matching over 7 bases. Germline V gene sequence: CDR1 MDHEN, CDR2 SYDVKM. With V trimmed by 2 bases and J by 5 bases, 5 bases remained unmatched. The CDR3 has 14 amino acids. The CDR3 protein is CASSLGGQIYGYTF. In nucleotides, the CDR3 is TGTGCCAGCAGTTTAGGGGGACAGATATATGGCTACACCTTC.

The sample holds one count of this clone. The genes are TRBV5-1 and TRBJ2-1, with no clear D. The germline V and J ends were trimmed by 0 bases and 4 bases, with 5 bases remaining between them. The germline V gene has CDR1 SGHRS and CDR2 YFSETQ. CDR3 length: 13 residues. The CDR3 bases are TGCGCCAGCAGCTTGGCAGATTACAATGAGCAGTTCTTC. This sequence encodes CASSLADYNEQFF.

The chain has TRBV14 and TRBJ2-7, with D perhaps matching TRBD1 (6 bases). Germline assignment: CDR1 SGHDN and CDR2 FVKESK. With 3 bases removed from V and 0 bases from J, the gap between germline ends came to 12 bases. CDR3 size: 15 residues. The CDR3 nucleotides are TGTGCCAGCAGCCAGGTAAGGGACAACTCCTACGAGCAGTACTTC. It encodes CASSQVRDNSYEQYF.

The chain is built from TRBV2 and TRBJ2-7; D not certain. Trimming removed 4 bases from V and 3 bases from J, with 7 bases in between. The CDR3 covers 12 residues. CDR1 and CDR2 from the germline V gene are SNHLY and FYNNEI. For the CDR3, the DNA is TGTGCCAGCAGTGCCTACAGCTACGAGCAGTACTTC. This sequence encodes CASSAYSYEQYF.

CDR3 DNA sequence: TGTGCCAGCAGTTTCCCTCAACAGGGTGGGGCCTACGAGCAGTACTTC. Translating gives CASSFPQQGGAYEQYF. The chain recombines TRBV28 with TRBJ2-5; possibly TRBD1 for D (6 bases). TRBJ2-7 matches the DNA end more closely, so the J call is doubtful. Germline loops: CDR1 MDHEN, CDR2 SYDVKM. The CDR3 covers 16 residues.

This clone appeared once. The chain joins TRBV19 to TRBJ1-1; maybe TRBD1 (6 bases). The CDR3 runs to 15 residues. CDR1 is LNHDA, CDR2 SQIVND, per germline (reference sequence). Trimming left V 7 bases short and J 7 bases short, with 22 bases between. The CDR3 bases are TGTGCCAGTACCTGGGGAACAGGGCATTCGAATGAAGCTTTCTTT. Encoded protein: CASTWGTGHSNEAFF.

This clone was picked up a small number of times. V gene TRBV28 combines with J gene TRBJ1-3, with D maybe TRBD1 (6 bases). V lost 5 bases to trimming and J lost 2 bases, with 16 bases between them. The CDR3 length is 16 residues. Germline V lookup: CDR1 MDHEN, CDR2 SYDVKM. In DNA form, the CDR3 reads TGTGCCAGCAGTCCCGGGGGAGGGGGGCCTGGAAACACCATATATTTT. This sequence encodes CASSPGGGGPGNTIYF.

This rearrangement joins TRBV6-5 to TRBJ2-7; 9 bases fit TRBD1. From germline, CDR1 is MNHEY and CDR2 SVGAGI. This CDR3 spans 15 amino acids. V shed 5 bases, J shed 3 bases, and the junction held 8 bases outside the gene matches. This CDR3 is CASSRPPGQGYEQYF. Written as DNA, the CDR3 is TGTGCCAGCAGTCGGCCACCGGGACAGGGCTACGAGCAGTACTTC.

The V call is TRBV11-2, the J call TRBJ1-1; D unresolved. The CDR3 is made up of 13 amino acids. The germline V and J ends were trimmed by 5 bases and 0 bases, with 7 bases remaining between them. Germline values: CDR1 SGHAT, CDR2 FQNNGV. CDR3 sequence reads: CASSRTVNTEAFF. DNA for the CDR3: TGTGCCAGCAGCCGTACGGTGAACACTGAAGCTTTCTTT.

This clone has a single count. V usage is TRBV5-6 and J usage is TRBJ2-1, with D tentatively TRBD1 (5 bases). The germline V and J ends were trimmed by 3 bases and 12 bases, with 10 bases remaining between them. CDR1 and CDR2 (germline): SGHDT, YYEEEE. The CDR3 totals 11 residues. This CDR3 is CASSSPRGQFF. The CDR3 bases are TGTGCCAGCAGCTCCCCTAGGGGGCAGTTCTTC. The whole variable domain, remainder taken from reference TRBV5-6 and TRBJ2-1, is DAGVTQSPTHLIKTRGQQVTLRCSPKSGHDTVSWYQQALGQGPQFIFQYYEEEERQRGNFPDRFSGHQFPNYSSELNVNALLLGDSALYLCASSSPRGQFFGPGTRLTVL.

V is TRBV7-8 and J is TRBJ2-7; 12 bases match TRBD2. V lost 2 bases to trimming and J lost 4 bases; unmatched junction nucleotides: 0. Germline lookup yields CDR1 SGHVS and CDR2 FQNEAQ. The CDR3 has 14 residues. The CDR3 DNA reads TGTGCCAGCAGCTTACTAGCGGGAGGGTACGAGCAGTACTTC. This sequence encodes CASSLLAGGYEQYF.

The chain carries TRBV27 and TRBJ2-7; 7 bases align to TRBD2. This CDR3 region has 15 residues. CDR1 MNHEY and CDR2 SMNVEV come from the germline V gene (reference sequence). V was pared by 5 bases and J by 0 bases, with 7 bases of the junction left unmatched. CDR3 in DNA: TGTGCCAGCAGTATCGGTAGCGGGCACTCCTACGAGCAGTACTTC. Amino acids: CASSIGSGHSYEQYF.

The CDR3 nucleotides read TGTGCCAGCAGCTTGATTATCACAGAAAACACCGGGGAGCTGTTTTTT. It translates to CASSLIITENTGELFF. This rearrangement joins TRBV5-6 to TRBJ2-2; D remains unclear. CDR1 and CDR2 (germline): SGHDT, YYEEEE. The CDR3 runs to 16 residues. V lost 1 base and J 2 bases, leaving 12 bases between the germline ends.

On this clone: Distinct nucleotide sequences in the sample also encode this CDR3. The chain recombines TRBV18 with TRBJ2-7; 9 bases agree with TRBD1. Unmatched junction bases numbered 7, after V lost 6 bases and J lost 1 base. The germline V gene encodes CDR1 KGHSH and CDR2 LQKENI. This CDR3 is built from 15 residues. CDR3 residues: CASSPPGQGSYEQYF. The CDR3 DNA reads as TGTGCCAGCTCTCCCCCGGGACAGGGTTCCTACGAGCAGTACTTC.

This sequence joins TRBV10-3 and TRBJ2-2; a possible D gene is TRBD2 (6 bases). V was clipped by 8 bases and J by 1 base, with 17 bases between them. Germline assignment: CDR1 ENHRY and CDR2 SYGVKD. CDR3 length: 16 amino acids. The CDR3 nucleotides are TGTGCCATCGGGCGGGGATGGGTCTTGAACACCGGGGAGCTGTTTTTT. This encodes CAIGRGWVLNTGELFF.

V and J are TRBV9 and TRBJ2-5, with 7 bases that match TRBD2. This CDR3 comprises 15 residues. CDR1 is SGDLS and CDR2 is YYNGEE in the germline V gene. J gave up 6 bases and V 0 bases, and 8 bases lay outside the gene matches. CDR3 residues: CASSVGGSGWKTQYF. The CDR3 DNA follows: TGTGCCAGCAGCGTAGGCGGGAGTGGCTGGAAGACCCAGTACTTC. Together with reference TRBV9 and TRBJ2-5, the CDR3 gives the full variable domain: DSGVTQTPKHLITATGQRVTLRCSPRSGDLSVYWYQQSLDQGLQFLIQYYNGEERAKGNILERFSAQQFPDLHSELNLSSLELGDSALYFCASSVGGSGWKTQYFGPGTRLLVL.

The chain couples TRBV29-1 to TRBJ2-1, with unresolved D. This CDR3 contains 11 residues. Trimming removed 4 bases from V and 8 bases from J, with 9 bases in between. Germline V CDR1 and CDR2: SQVTM, ANQGSEA. CDR3 DNA: TGCAGCGTTGTAGTATATGATGAGCAGTTCTTC. Protein sequence: CSVVVYDEQFF.

This clone was seen a single time. The V call is TRBV9, the J call TRBJ1-2, with D unresolved. Germline-derived CDR1 and CDR2 are SGDLS and YYNGEE. The CDR3 totals 13 residues. Deletions cut 3 bases from V and 8 bases from J, with 14 bases between. The CDR3: CASSAPPGSGYTF. In DNA form, the CDR3 reads TGTGCCAGCAGCGCCCCCCCCGGGTCCGGCTACACCTTC.

The V gene is TRBV4-3, the J gene TRBJ1-2; D remains ambiguous. The CDR3 totals 15 residues. Germline values: CDR1 LGHNA, CDR2 YSLEER. V lost 2 bases, J lost 3 bases, and 13 bases lay in between. CDR3 coding DNA: TGCGCCAGCAGCCAACTGCATGTGGAGGACTATGGCTACACCTTC. Protein product: CASSQLHVEDYGYTF.

The V call is TRBV19, the J call TRBJ2-1, with 10 bases lining up with TRBD2. The V and J ends lost 5 bases and 1 base, in that order; junction bases with no gene match: 11. This CDR3 comprises 18 residues. Germline loops: CDR1 LNHDA, CDR2 SQIVND (reference sequence). The CDR3 sequence: CASSPNGVAGGSYNEQFF. For the CDR3, the DNA is TGTGCCAGTAGTCCTAATGGGGTAGCGGGGGGATCCTACAATGAGCAGTTCTTC.